This TCR beta chain appears in the sequencing data of a study of T cell changes during pregnancy in multiple sclerosis. The CDR3 runs 14 residues. V lost 10 bases and J lost 2; bases outside the gene matches: 8. Germline V gives CDR1 ENHRY, CDR2 SYGVKD. Here immunoSEQ multiplex PCR was the method, and the copy in TCRdb shows in-frame clones only, minus some. This sample has 90,000 to 120,000 clones; around 92% occur once, and the top ten carry 0.78%. The clonotype was recovered from a female donor in good health, enrolled as a control in a pregnancy study. The rearrangement links TRBV10-3 to TRBJ1-2, with 9 bases identical to TRBD1. The sample was peripheral blood, taken in the third trimester of pregnancy. CDR3 sequence (DNA): TGTGCCACTGAGGAAGGGACAGGGAACTATGGCTACACCTTC. It is translated as CATEEGTGNYGYTF.